Shown below are 5 T cell receptor beta chains from a single sample sequenced in a study of T cell responses to AZD1222 COVID-19 vaccine (dated by TCRdb to 2020 to 2022). The intended sense of this specimen's time point label: about 28 days (+/-7) after the second vaccine dose. Libraries were built with the immunoSEQ multiplex PCR assay. TCRdb retrieved this table from immuneACCESS and kept in-frame rearrangements only. Not all clones are present; in checked studies, unresolved V genes account for under half, and no reason is known for the remainder. In this sample the table shows about 69,000 clones, 75% to 85% of which occur a single time. The ten largest clones capture roughly an eighth of the sample. This sample comprised peripheral blood, obtained 28 days after the second AZD1222 dose. The receptors were gathered from an adult who received the AZD1222 COVID-19 vaccine.

V and J are TRBV10-3 and TRBJ2-1; 9 bases line up with TRBD1. The germline gives CDR1 ENHRY, CDR2 SYGVKD. V lost 1 base, J lost 6 bases, and 7 bases stayed unmatched. CDR3 length: 16 amino acids. The chain's CDR3 is CAISEYGTGMGNEQFF. In nucleotides, the CDR3 is TGTGCCATCAGTGAGTATGGGACAGGGATGGGCAATGAGCAGTTCTTC.

The rearrangement links TRBV5-1 to TRBJ2-5, with 10 bases lining up with TRBD1. V gave up 5 bases and J gave up 2 bases; unmatched junction bases: 3. The CDR3 has 14 residues. Germline lookup yields CDR1 SGHRS and CDR2 YFSETQ. The DNA of the CDR3 is TGCGCCAGCAGACCGGGACAGGGGCAAGAGACCCAGTACTTC. Translating it yields CASRPGQGQETQYF.

The chain is built from TRBV11-1 and TRBJ2-7; 8 positions match TRBD1. Germline loops: CDR1 SGHAT, CDR2 FQDESV (reference sequence). There are 15 residues in the CDR3. J gave up 0 bases and V 5 bases, and 6 bases lay outside the gene matches. CDR3 DNA: TGTGCCAGCAGCCCCAGGGACAGGACCTCCTACGAGCAGTACTTC. Translating it yields CASSPRDRTSYEQYF.

The chain uses TRBV9 and TRBJ2-3; TRBD2 agrees at 9 bases. Germline loops: CDR1 SGDLS, CDR2 YYNGEE. The CDR3 extends over 15 amino acids. V shed 0 bases, J shed 6 bases, and the junction held 5 bases outside the gene matches. The CDR3 is CASSVEAGGRDTQYF. As DNA, the CDR3 is TGTGCCAGCAGCGTAGAAGCGGGGGGTCGGGATACGCAGTATTTT.

This clone was seen a few times. V gene TRBV20-1 combines with J gene TRBJ2-7; 10 bases map to TRBD1. There are 14 residues in the CDR3. The V gene's germline CDR1 is DFQATT and CDR2 SNEGSKA (reference sequence). The V gene end was trimmed by 3 bases and the J gene end by 9 bases; junction bases not matched to a gene: 11. Written as DNA, the CDR3 is TGCAGTGCTAGTCCCGCGACAGGGGGCTTGTGGCAGTACTTC. This sequence encodes CSASPATGGLWQYF.